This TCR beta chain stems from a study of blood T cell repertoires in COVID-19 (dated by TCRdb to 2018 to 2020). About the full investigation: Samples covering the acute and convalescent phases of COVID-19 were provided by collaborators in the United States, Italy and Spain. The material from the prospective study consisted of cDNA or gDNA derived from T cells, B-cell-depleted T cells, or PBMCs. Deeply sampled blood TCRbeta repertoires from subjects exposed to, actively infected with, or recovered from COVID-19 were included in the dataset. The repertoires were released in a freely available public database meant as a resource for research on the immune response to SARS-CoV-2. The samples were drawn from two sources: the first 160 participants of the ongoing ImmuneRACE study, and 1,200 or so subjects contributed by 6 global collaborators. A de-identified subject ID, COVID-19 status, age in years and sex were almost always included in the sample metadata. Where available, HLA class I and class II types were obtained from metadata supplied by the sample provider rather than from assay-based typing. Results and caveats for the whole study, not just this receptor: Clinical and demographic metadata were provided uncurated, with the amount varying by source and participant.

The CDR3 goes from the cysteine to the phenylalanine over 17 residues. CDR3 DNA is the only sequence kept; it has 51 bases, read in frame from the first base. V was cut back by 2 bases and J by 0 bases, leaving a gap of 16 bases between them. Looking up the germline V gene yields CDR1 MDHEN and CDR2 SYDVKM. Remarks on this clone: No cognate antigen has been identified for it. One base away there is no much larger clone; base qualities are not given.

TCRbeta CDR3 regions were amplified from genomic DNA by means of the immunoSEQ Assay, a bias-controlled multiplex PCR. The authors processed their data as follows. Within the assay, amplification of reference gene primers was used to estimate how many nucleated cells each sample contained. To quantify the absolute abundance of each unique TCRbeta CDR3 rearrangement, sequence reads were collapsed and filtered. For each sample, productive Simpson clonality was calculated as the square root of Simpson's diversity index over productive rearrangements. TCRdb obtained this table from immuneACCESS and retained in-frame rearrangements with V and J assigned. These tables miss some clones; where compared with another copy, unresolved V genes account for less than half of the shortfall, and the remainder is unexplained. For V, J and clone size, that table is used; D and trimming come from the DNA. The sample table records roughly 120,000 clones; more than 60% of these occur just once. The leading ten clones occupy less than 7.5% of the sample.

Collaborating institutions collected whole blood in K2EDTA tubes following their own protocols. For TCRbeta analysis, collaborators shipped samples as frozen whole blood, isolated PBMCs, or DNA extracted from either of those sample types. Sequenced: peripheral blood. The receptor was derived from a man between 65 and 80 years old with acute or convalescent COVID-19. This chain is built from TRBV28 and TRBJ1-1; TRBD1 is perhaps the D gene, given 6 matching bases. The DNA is TGTGCCAGCAGTTTAGCGGTAGGGTGGGGGCTGAACACTGAAGCTTTCTTT. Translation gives CASSLAVGWGLNTEAFF.